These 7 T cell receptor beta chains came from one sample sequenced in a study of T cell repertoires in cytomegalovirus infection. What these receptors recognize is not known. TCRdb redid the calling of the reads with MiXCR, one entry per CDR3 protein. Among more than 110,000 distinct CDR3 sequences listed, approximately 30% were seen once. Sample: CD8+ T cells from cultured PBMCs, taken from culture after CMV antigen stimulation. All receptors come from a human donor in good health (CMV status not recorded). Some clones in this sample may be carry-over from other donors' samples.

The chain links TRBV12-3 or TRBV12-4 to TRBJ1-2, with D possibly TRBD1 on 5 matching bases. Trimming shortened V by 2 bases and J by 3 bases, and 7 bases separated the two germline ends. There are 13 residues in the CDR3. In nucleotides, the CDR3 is TGTGCCAGCAGTTTATGGGGGGACTATGGCTACACCTTC. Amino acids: CASSLWGDYGYTF.

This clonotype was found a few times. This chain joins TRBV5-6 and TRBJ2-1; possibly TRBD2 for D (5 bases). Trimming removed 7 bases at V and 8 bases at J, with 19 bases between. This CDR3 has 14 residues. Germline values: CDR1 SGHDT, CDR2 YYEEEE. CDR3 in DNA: TGTGCCAGCCGTGAGGGTGACTGGGTGGATGAGCAGTTCTTC. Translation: CASREGDWVDEQFF.

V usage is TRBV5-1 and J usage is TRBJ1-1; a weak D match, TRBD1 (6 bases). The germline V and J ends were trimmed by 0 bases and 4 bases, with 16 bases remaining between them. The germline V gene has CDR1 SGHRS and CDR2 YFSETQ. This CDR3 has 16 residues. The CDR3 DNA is TGCGCCAGCAGCTTGGGTACTGGAGGGGGTCCCACTGAAGCTTTCTTT. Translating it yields CASSLGTGGGPTEAFF. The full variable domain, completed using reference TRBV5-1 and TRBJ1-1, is KAGVTQTPRYLIKTRGQQVTLSCSPISGHRSVSWYQQTPGQGLQFLFEYFSETQRNKGNFPGRFSGRQFSNSRSEMNVSTLELGDSALYLCASSLGTGGGPTEAFFGQGTRLTVV.

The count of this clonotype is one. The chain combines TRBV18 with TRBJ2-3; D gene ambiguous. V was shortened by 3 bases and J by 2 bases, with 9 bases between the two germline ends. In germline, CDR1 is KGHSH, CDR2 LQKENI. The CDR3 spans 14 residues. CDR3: CASSPSGFTDTQYF. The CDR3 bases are TGTGCCAGCTCACCGTCCGGTTTCACAGATACGCAGTATTTT. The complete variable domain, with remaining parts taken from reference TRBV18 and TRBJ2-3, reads NAGVMQNPRHLVRRRGQEARLRCSPMKGHSHVYWYRQLPEEGLKFMVYLQKENIIDESGMPKERFSAEFPKEGPSILRIQQVVRGDSAAYFCASSPSGFTDTQYFGPGTRLTVL.

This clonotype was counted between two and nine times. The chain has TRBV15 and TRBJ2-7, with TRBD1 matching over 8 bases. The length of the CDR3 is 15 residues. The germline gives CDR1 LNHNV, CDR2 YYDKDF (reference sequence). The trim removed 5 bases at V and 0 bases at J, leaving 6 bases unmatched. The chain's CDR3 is CATSPDRADSYEQYF. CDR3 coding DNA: TGTGCCACCAGCCCGGACAGGGCTGACTCCTACGAGCAGTACTTC.

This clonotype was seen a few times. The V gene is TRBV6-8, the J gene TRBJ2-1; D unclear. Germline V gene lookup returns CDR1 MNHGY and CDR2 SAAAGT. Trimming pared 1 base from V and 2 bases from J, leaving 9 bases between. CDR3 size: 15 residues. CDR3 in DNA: TGTGCCAGCAGTTACTTAAGCGTTCCCTACAATGAGCAGTTCTTC. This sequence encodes CASSYLSVPYNEQFF.

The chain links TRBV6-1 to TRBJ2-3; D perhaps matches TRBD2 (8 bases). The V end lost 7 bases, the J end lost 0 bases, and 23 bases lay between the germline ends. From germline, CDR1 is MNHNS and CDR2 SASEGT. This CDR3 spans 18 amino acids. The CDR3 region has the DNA TGTGCCAGCACCCCGGGAGGGGGCCGAAGTTCTAGCACAGATACGCAGTATTTT. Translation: CASTPGGGRSSSTDTQYF.